A selection of T cell receptor beta chains follows, all from one sample in a study of blood T cell repertoires in COVID-19. Repertoires were generated with immunoSEQ multiplex PCR, while TCRdb's copy carries only in-frame clones and drops some. The data hold fewer than 200,000 clones, with approximately 82% observed a single time. Sequenced material: PBMCs or T cells enriched from blood (not recorded which). The source is a woman aged 45-60 years who had recovered from COVID-19. Both conserved end residues are part of each CDR3. The D gene is left open where the match is weak. Expanded clones get a size class; other rows say once, few or many, or leave the size out.

v_call: TRBV28; j_call: TRBJ1-2; d_call: .; clone_size: once; cdr3_nt: TGTGCCAGCAGCCCTAATGCTGGCTACACCTTC; cdr3_aa: CASSPNAGYTF
v_call: TRBV27; j_call: TRBJ1-6; d_call: .; clone_size: .; cdr3_nt: TGTGCCAGCAGTTTACCAATTTCGGGTTCACCCCTCCACTTT; cdr3_aa: CASSLPISGSPLHF
v_call: TRBV12-5; j_call: TRBJ1-1; d_call: .; clone_size: few; cdr3_nt: TGTGCTAGTGGTTTGCAGGGGTCTATGAACACTGAAGCTTTCTTT; cdr3_aa: CASGLQGSMNTEAFF
v_call: TRBV19; j_call: TRBJ1-5; d_call: .; clone_size: few; cdr3_nt: TGTGCCAGTAGTGGGGAGGCAGGACGCCGGAGTCAGCCCCAGCATTTT; cdr3_aa: CASSGEAGRRSQPQHF
v_call: TRBV14; j_call: TRBJ1-3; d_call: .; clone_size: .; cdr3_nt: TGTGCCAGCAGTCACTTTCTTGAATCTTCGTTCGCCATATATTTT; cdr3_aa: CASSHFLESSFAIYF
v_call: TRBV5-1; j_call: TRBJ2-3; d_call: TRBD2; clone_size: .; cdr3_nt: TGCGCCAGCAGCTTGGTGGCTAGCGGGAGCGCAGATACGCAGTATTTT; cdr3_aa: CASSLVASGSADTQYF
v_call: TRBV30; j_call: TRBJ2-2; d_call: .; clone_size: .; cdr3_nt: TGTGCCTGGAGTGTAGGGCCGGGGACGAACACCGGGGAGCTGTTTTTT; cdr3_aa: CAWSVGPGTNTGELFF
v_call: TRBV7-2; j_call: TRBJ2-1; d_call: TRBD2; clone_size: .; cdr3_nt: TGTGCCAGCAGCCCCCGTGCAGCGGGGGGGCCTGGGCCCGGGCAGTTCTTC; cdr3_aa: CASSPRAAGGPGPGQFF
v_call: TRBV28; j_call: TRBJ2-1; d_call: .; clone_size: .; cdr3_nt: TGTGCCAGCAGTTCAGTCCGTAGGGTGTATCGGGGGCAGTTCTTC; cdr3_aa: CASSSVRRVYRGQFF
v_call: TRBV11-3; j_call: TRBJ2-1; d_call: TRBD2; clone_size: .; cdr3_nt: TGTGCCAGCAGCCACGAAAGGGCTAGCGGGAGTGTTAATGAGCAGTTCTTC; cdr3_aa: CASSHERASGSVNEQFF
v_call: TRBV7-9; j_call: TRBJ1-2; d_call: TRBD1; clone_size: .; cdr3_nt: TGTGCCAGCAGCTTAGCGGGGACAGGCGGAGGTAATGGCTACACCTTC; cdr3_aa: CASSLAGTGGGNGYTF
v_call: TRBV28; j_call: TRBJ2-6; d_call: .; clone_size: .; cdr3_nt: TGTGCCAGCACCTCCGAGGGAGAGGTCTCTGGGGCCAACGTCCTGACTTTC; cdr3_aa: CASTSEGEVSGANVLTF
v_call: TRBV7-9; j_call: TRBJ1-2; d_call: TRBD1; clone_size: .; cdr3_nt: TGTGCCAGCAGCTTAGCCCCGGGACAGGAATCTGATCGCTACACCTTC; cdr3_aa: CASSLAPGQESDRYTF
v_call: TRBV27; j_call: TRBJ1-2; d_call: TRBD1; clone_size: .; cdr3_nt: TGTGCCAGCAGTTCAAAACCATCAGGGGGTCGAGGCTACACCTTC; cdr3_aa: CASSSKPSGGRGYTF
v_call: TRBV9; j_call: TRBJ1-2; d_call: TRBD1; clone_size: .; cdr3_nt: TGTGCCAGCAGCGCCGACGGGACAGGGACCAACTATGGCTACACCTTC; cdr3_aa: CASSADGTGTNYGYTF
v_call: TRBV6-5; j_call: TRBJ1-2; d_call: .; clone_size: few; cdr3_nt: TGTGCCAGCCGTTCGGGAATCTATGGCTACACCTTC; cdr3_aa: CASRSGIYGYTF
v_call: TRBV12-3/TRBV12-4; j_call: TRBJ1-4; d_call: .; clone_size: many; cdr3_nt: TGTGCCAGCAGTTTAAACAGTTATGAAAAACTGTTTTTT; cdr3_aa: CASSLNSYEKLFF
v_call: TRBV7-2; j_call: TRBJ2-2; d_call: TRBD2; clone_size: .; cdr3_nt: TGTGCCAGCAGCTTGGGACTAGCGGGAGGGAACACCGGGGAGCTGTTTTTT; cdr3_aa: CASSLGLAGGNTGELFF
v_call: TRBV6-1; j_call: TRBJ1-2; d_call: TRBD1; clone_size: .; cdr3_nt: TGTGCCAGCAGTGAGTGGACAGGGAACTATGGCTACACCTTC; cdr3_aa: CASSEWTGNYGYTF
v_call: TRBV6-5; j_call: TRBJ1-5; d_call: TRBD1; clone_size: few; cdr3_nt: TGTGCCAGCAGTAGGGGGCCTGGACAGCCCCAGCATTTT; cdr3_aa: CASSRGPGQPQHF
v_call: TRBV6-5; j_call: TRBJ1-1; d_call: TRBD1; clone_size: .; cdr3_nt: TGTGCCAGCACCATTGACAGGGGGAGGACTGAAGCTTTCTTT; cdr3_aa: CASTIDRGRTEAFF
v_call: TRBV15; j_call: TRBJ1-5; d_call: TRBD1; clone_size: .; cdr3_nt: TGTGCCACCAGCGGACAGGGGCCCCGCAATCAGCCCCAGCATTTT; cdr3_aa: CATSGQGPRNQPQHF
v_call: TRBV4-1; j_call: TRBJ1-1; d_call: .; clone_size: .; cdr3_nt: TGCGCCAGCAGCCATGGTCATGGCGGGGGGACTGAAGCTTTCTTT; cdr3_aa: CASSHGHGGGTEAFF
v_call: TRBV9; j_call: TRBJ1-2; d_call: .; clone_size: .; cdr3_nt: TGTGCCAGCAGCGTAGCCAACAGTAACTATGGCTACACCTTC; cdr3_aa: CASSVANSNYGYTF
v_call: TRBV9; j_call: TRBJ2-5; d_call: .; clone_size: once; cdr3_nt: TGTGCCAGCAGCGTCCAGGCGGGGGCTTGGGAGACCCAGTACTTC; cdr3_aa: CASSVQAGAWETQYF
v_call: TRBV5-4; j_call: TRBJ2-1; d_call: TRBD1; clone_size: .; cdr3_nt: TGTGCCAGCAGTATGGACAGGGTCGAGCAGTTCTTC; cdr3_aa: CASSMDRVEQFF
v_call: TRBV30; j_call: TRBJ1-2; d_call: TRBD1; clone_size: .; cdr3_nt: TGTGCCTGGCCCTCAGGACAGGGATCTGGCTACACCTTC; cdr3_aa: CAWPSGQGSGYTF
v_call: TRBV18; j_call: TRBJ2-3; d_call: TRBD2; clone_size: .; cdr3_nt: TGTGCCAGCTCACCGGTCGCGGGAGCCCAACCAGATACGCAGTATTTT; cdr3_aa: CASSPVAGAQPDTQYF
v_call: TRBV12-3/TRBV12-4; j_call: TRBJ1-2; d_call: .; clone_size: .; cdr3_nt: TGTGCCAGCAGTTTGCTCAGTTATGGCTACACCTTC; cdr3_aa: CASSLLSYGYTF
v_call: TRBV5-1; j_call: TRBJ2-1; d_call: TRBD2; clone_size: .; cdr3_nt: TGCGCCAGCAGGACTAGCGGGGCATTCAATGAGCAGTTCTTC; cdr3_aa: CASRTSGAFNEQFF
v_call: TRBV4-2; j_call: TRBJ1-1; d_call: .; clone_size: .; cdr3_nt: TGTGCCAGCAGCCAGGGGAGGTACACTGAAGCTTTCTTT; cdr3_aa: CASSQGRYTEAFF
v_call: TRBV4-3; j_call: TRBJ1-2; d_call: .; clone_size: .; cdr3_nt: TGCGCCAGCAGCCGGGGAGGGCTTGGAGGCTACACCTTC; cdr3_aa: CASSRGGLGGYTF
v_call: TRBV27; j_call: TRBJ1-1; d_call: .; clone_size: .; cdr3_nt: TGTGCCAGCGCTCTCCGGGGGGCCAGGGACACTGAAGCTTTCTTT; cdr3_aa: CASALRGARDTEAFF
v_call: TRBV18; j_call: TRBJ2-2; d_call: .; clone_size: .; cdr3_nt: TGTGCCAGCTCACCTCAAAGAACGCGGGCGAACACCGGGGAGCTGTTTTTT; cdr3_aa: CASSPQRTRANTGELFF
v_call: TRBV2; j_call: TRBJ1-1; d_call: .; clone_size: .; cdr3_nt: TGTGCCAGCAGTGTTGGCAGAGGGAACACTGAAGCTTTCTTT; cdr3_aa: CASSVGRGNTEAFF
v_call: TRBV19; j_call: TRBJ2-5; d_call: TRBD2; clone_size: .; cdr3_nt: TGTGCCAGTAGTAGGCTAGCGGCGTACGGGGAGACCCAGTACTTC; cdr3_aa: CASSRLAAYGETQYF
v_call: TRBV25-1; j_call: TRBJ1-2; d_call: TRBD1; clone_size: few; cdr3_nt: TGTGCCACCTTTTGGGACAGGGGGCTTAGCTACACCTTC; cdr3_aa: CATFWDRGLSYTF
v_call: TRBV28; j_call: TRBJ1-3; d_call: TRBD1; clone_size: once; cdr3_nt: TGTGCCAGCAGTCAGGGACAGGGGTACTCTGGAAACACCATATATTTT; cdr3_aa: CASSQGQGYSGNTIYF
v_call: TRBV18; j_call: TRBJ1-1; d_call: .; clone_size: .; cdr3_nt: TGTGCCAGCTCACAAGAGGAGCACTACACTGAAGCTTTCTTT; cdr3_aa: CASSQEEHYTEAFF
v_call: TRBV13; j_call: TRBJ1-2; d_call: .; clone_size: .; cdr3_nt: TGTGCCAGCAGCGAGGGAGGGTTCGCCTATGGCTACACCTTC; cdr3_aa: CASSEGGFAYGYTF
v_call: TRBV14; j_call: TRBJ2-2; d_call: TRBD1; clone_size: few; cdr3_nt: TGTGCCAGCAGCCAAGTAGACAGGGCGGTGAACACCGGGGAGCTGTTTTTT; cdr3_aa: CASSQVDRAVNTGELFF
v_call: TRBV19; j_call: TRBJ1-1; d_call: TRBD1; clone_size: .; cdr3_nt: TGTGCCAGTAGTTCCCCACGGACAGGGAATAAGAATGAAGCTTTCTTT; cdr3_aa: CASSSPRTGNKNEAFF